This T cell receptor beta chain comes out of a study of blood T cell repertoires in COVID-19. Overall study: In each case, the material was cDNA or gDNA derived from T cells, B-cell-depleted T cells, or PBMCs.

The CDR3 contains 14 residues. The germline V gene encodes CDR1 SGHNT and CDR2 YYREEE (reference sequence). The V end was cut by 0 bases, the J end by 6 bases, with 12 bases between. Original processing notes: Amplification with reference gene primers provided the estimates of nucleated cell counts. Profiled with immunoSEQ multiplex PCR; TCRdb holds only in-frame clones, not every one. V, J and clone size are those of that table, while D and trimming were read from the DNA. The table includes 150,000 to 200,000 clones, approximately 83% detected once. This TCR came from a man between 60 and 70 years old with acute or convalescent COVID-19. The sequenced sample was peripheral blood. The V and J genes are TRBV5-4 and TRBJ1-2, with D unclear. As DNA, the CDR3 is TGTGCCAGCAGCTTGGACAGAGCCCTACATGGCTACACCTTC. This gives the protein CASSLDRALHGYTF. Together with reference TRBV5-4 and TRBJ1-2, the CDR3 gives the full variable domain: ETGVTQSPTHLIKTRGQQVTLRCSSQSGHNTVSWYQQALGQGPQFIFQYYREEENGRGNFPPRFSGLQFPNYSSELNVNALELDDSALYLCASSLDRALHGYTFGSGTRLTVV.